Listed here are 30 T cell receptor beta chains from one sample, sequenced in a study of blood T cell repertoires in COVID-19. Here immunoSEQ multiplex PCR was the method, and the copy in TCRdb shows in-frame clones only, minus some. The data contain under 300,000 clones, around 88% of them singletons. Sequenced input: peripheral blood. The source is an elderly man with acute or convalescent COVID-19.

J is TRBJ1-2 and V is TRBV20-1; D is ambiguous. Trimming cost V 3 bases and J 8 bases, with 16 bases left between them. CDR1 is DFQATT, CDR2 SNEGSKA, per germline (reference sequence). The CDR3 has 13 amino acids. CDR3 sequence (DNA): TGCAGTGCTAGTCCCTTGCGCGAGCGCGGCTACACCTTC. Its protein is CSASPLRERGYTF.

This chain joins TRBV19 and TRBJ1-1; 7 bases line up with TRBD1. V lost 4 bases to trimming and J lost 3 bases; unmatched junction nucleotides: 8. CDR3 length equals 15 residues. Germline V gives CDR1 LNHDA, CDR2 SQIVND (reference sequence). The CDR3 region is CASSNWDRSHTEAFF. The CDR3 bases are TGTGCCAGTAGTAACTGGGACAGATCTCACACTGAAGCTTTCTTT.

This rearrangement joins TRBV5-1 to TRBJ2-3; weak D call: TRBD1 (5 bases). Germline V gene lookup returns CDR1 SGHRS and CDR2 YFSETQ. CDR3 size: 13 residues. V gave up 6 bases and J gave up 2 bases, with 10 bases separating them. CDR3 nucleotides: TGCGCCAGCAAGCCGGACAACACAGATACGCAGTATTTT. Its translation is CASKPDNTDTQYF.

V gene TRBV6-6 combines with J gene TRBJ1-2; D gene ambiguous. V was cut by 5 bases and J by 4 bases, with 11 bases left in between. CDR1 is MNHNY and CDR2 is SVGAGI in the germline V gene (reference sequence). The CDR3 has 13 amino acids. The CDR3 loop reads CASSQLQSYGYTF. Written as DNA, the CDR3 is TGTGCCAGCAGTCAGCTACAGAGCTATGGCTACACCTTC.

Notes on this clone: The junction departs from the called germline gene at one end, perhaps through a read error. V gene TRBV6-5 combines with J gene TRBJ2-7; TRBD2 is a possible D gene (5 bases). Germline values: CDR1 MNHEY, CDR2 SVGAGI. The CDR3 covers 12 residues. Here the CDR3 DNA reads TGTGCCAGCAGTTTGCCTGGAGGTCGGTTACTCTTC. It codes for CASSLPGGRLLF.

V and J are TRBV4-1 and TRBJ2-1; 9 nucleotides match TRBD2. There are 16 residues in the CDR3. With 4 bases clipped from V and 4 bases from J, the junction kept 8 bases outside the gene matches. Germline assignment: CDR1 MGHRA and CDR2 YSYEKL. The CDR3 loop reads CASSRPGLAGYNEQFF. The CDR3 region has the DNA TGCGCCAGCAGCCGCCCGGGACTAGCAGGATACAATGAGCAGTTCTTC.

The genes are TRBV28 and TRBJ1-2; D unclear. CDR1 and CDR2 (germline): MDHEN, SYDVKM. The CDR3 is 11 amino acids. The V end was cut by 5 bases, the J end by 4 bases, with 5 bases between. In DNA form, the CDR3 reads TGTGCCAGCAGTCTGAGCTATGGCTACACCTTC. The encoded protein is CASSLSYGYTF.

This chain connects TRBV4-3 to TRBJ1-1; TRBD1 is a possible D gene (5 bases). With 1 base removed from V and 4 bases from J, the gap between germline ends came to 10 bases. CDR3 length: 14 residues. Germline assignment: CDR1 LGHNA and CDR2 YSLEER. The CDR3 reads CASSQGERGTEAFF. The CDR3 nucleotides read TGCGCCAGCAGCCAAGGGGAAAGGGGCACTGAAGCTTTCTTT.

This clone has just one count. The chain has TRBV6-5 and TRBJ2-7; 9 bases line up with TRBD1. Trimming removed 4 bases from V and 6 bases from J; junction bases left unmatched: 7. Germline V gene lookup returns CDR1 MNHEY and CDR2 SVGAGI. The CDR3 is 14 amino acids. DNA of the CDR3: TGTGCCAGCAGTTGGGGACAGGGCGCCTCCGAGCAGTACTTC. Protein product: CASSWGQGASEQYF.

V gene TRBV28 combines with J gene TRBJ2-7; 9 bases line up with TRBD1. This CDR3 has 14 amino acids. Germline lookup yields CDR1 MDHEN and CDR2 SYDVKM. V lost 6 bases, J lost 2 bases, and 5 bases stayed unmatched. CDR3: CASRGQGTTYEQYF. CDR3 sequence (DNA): TGTGCCAGCAGGGGACAGGGAACGACCTACGAGCAGTACTTC.

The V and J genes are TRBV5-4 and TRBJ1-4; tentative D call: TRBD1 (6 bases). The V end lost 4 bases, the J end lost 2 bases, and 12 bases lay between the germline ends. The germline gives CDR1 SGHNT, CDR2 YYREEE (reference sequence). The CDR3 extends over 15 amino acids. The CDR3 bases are TGTGCCAGCAGCCCACACCAGGGGACTAATGAAAAACTGTTTTTT. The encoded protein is CASSPHQGTNEKLFF. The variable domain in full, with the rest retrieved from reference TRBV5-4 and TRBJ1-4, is ETGVTQSPTHLIKTRGQQVTLRCSSQSGHNTVSWYQQALGQGPQFIFQYYREEENGRGNFPPRFSGLQFPNYSSELNVNALELDDSALYLCASSPHQGTNEKLFFGSGTQLSVL.

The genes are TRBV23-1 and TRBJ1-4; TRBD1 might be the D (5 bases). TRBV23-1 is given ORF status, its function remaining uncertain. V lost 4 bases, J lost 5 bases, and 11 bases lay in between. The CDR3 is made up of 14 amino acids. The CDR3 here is CASSRVAGNEKLFF. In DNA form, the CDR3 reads TGCGCCAGCAGTCGGGTGGCAGGGAATGAAAAACTGTTTTTT.

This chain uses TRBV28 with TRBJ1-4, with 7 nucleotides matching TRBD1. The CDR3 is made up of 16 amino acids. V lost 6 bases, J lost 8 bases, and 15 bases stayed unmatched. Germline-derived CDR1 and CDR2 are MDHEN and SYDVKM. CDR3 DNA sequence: TGTGCCAGCAGCCGCTTAGGACAGGCCGAGGGGGAAAAACTGTTTTTT. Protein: CASSRLGQAEGEKLFF.

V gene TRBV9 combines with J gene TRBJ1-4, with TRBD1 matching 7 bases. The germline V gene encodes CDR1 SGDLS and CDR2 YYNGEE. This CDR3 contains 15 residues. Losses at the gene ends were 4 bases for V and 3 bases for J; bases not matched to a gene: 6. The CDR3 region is CASSSDRAANEKLFF. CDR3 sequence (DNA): TGTGCCAGCAGCTCCGACAGGGCGGCTAATGAAAAACTGTTTTTT.

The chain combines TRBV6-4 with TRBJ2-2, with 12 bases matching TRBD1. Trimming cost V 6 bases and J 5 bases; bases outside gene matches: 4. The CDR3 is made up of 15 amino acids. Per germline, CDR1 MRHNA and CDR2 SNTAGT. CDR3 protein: CASSWGQGATGELFF. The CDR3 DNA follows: TGTGCCAGCAGCTGGGGACAGGGGGCAACCGGGGAGCTGTTTTTT.

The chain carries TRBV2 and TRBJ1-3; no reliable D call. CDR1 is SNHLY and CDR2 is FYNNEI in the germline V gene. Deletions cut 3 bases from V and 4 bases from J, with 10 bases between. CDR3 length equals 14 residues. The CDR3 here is CASSESGMGNTIYF. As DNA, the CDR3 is TGTGCCAGCAGTGAGTCAGGAATGGGAAACACCATATATTTT.

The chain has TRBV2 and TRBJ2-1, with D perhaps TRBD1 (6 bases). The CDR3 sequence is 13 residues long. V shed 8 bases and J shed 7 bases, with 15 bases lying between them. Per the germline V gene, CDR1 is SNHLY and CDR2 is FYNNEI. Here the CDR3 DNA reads TGTGCCAGCCAGGGGTCCAGGTTAAATGAGCAGTTCTTC. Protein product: CASQGSRLNEQFF. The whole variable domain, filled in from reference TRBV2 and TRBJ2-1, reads EPEVTQTPSHQVTQMGQEVILRCVPISNHLYFYWYRQILGQKVEFLVSFYNNEISEKSEIFDDQFSVERPDGSNFTLKIRSTKLEDSAMYFCASQGSRLNEQFFGPGTRLTVL.

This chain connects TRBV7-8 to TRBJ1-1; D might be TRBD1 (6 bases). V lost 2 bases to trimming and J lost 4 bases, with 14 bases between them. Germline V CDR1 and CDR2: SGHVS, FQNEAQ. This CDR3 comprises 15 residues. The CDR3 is CASSLRGQIGTEAFF. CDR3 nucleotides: TGTGCCAGCAGCTTACGGGGACAAATCGGCACTGAAGCTTTCTTT.

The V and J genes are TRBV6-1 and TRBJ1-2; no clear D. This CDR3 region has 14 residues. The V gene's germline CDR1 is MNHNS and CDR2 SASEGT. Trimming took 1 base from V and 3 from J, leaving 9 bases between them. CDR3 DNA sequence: TGTGCCAGCAGTGAAGGAGGACTGGACTATGGCTACACCTTC. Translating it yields CASSEGGLDYGYTF.

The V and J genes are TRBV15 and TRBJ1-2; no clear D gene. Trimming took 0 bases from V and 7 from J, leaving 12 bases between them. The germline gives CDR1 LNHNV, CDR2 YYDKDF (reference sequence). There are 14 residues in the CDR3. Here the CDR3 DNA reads TGTGCCACCAGCAGAGAAGCCCCTTCCTCTGGCTACACCTTC. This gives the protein CATSREAPSSGYTF.

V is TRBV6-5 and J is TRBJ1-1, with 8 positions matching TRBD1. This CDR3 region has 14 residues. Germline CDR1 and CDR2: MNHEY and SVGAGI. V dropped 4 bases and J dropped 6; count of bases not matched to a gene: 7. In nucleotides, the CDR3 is TGTGCCAGCAGTTCGAACGACAGGGGCGCTGAAGCTTTCTTT. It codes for CASSSNDRGAEAFF.

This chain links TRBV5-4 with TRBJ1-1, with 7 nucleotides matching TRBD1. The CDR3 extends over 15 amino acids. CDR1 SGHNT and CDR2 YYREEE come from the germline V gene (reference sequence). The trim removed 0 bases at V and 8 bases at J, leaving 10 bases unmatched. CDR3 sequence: CASSLDRTGSSEAFF. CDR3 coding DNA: TGTGCCAGCAGCTTGGACCGGACAGGTAGTTCGGAAGCTTTCTTT.

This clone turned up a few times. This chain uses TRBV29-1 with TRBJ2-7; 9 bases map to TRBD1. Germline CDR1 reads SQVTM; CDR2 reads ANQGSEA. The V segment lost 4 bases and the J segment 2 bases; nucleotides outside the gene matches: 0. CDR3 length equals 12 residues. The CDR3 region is CSVGDRAYEQYF. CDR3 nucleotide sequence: TGCAGCGTTGGGGACAGGGCCTACGAGCAGTACTTC.

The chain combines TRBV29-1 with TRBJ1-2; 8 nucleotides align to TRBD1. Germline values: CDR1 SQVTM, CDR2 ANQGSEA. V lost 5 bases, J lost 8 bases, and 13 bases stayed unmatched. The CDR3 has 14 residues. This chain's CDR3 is CSVKQGERPGGYTF. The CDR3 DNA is TGCAGCGTTAAACAGGGGGAGAGGCCTGGGGGCTACACCTTC.

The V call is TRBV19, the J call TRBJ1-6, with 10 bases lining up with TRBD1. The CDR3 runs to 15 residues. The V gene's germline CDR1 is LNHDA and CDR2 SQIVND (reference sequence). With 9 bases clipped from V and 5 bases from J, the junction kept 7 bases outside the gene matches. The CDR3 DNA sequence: TGTGCCAGCAGCCGGGACAGGGGACATAATTCACCCCTCCACTTT. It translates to CASSRDRGHNSPLHF.

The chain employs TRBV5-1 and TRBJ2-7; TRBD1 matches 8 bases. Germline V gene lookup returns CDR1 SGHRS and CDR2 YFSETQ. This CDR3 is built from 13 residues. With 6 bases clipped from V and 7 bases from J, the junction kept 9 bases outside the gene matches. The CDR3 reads CASTRTGSGEQYF. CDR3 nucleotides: TGCGCCAGCACCCGGACAGGGAGTGGAGAGCAGTACTTC.

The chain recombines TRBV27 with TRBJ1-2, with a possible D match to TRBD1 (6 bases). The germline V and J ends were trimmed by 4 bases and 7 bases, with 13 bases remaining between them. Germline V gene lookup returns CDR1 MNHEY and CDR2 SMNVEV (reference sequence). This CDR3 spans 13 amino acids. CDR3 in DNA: TGTGCCAGCAGTTCACAGGGTATGGGTGGCTACACCTTC. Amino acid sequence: CASSSQGMGGYTF.

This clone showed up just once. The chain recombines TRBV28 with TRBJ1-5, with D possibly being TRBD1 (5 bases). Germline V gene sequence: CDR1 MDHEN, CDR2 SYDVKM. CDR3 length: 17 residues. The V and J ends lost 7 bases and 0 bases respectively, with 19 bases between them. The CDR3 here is CASTQGQGLYSNQPQHF. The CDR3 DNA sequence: TGTGCCAGCACCCAAGGGCAGGGATTATATAGCAATCAGCCCCAGCATTTT.

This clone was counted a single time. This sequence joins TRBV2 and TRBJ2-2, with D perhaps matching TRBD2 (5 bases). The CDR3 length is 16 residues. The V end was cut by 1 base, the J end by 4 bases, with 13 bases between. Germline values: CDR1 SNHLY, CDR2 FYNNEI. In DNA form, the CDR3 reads TGTGCCAGCAGTGAAGTGGCAGCCCGGGGCACCGGGGAGCTGTTTTTT. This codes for CASSEVAARGTGELFF.

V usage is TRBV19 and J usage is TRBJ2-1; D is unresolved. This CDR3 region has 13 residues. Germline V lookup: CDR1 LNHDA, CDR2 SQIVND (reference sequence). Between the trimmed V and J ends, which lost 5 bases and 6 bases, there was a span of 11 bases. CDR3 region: CASSAPGSNEQFF. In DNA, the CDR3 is TGTGCCAGTAGTGCCCCGGGTTCCAATGAGCAGTTCTTC.